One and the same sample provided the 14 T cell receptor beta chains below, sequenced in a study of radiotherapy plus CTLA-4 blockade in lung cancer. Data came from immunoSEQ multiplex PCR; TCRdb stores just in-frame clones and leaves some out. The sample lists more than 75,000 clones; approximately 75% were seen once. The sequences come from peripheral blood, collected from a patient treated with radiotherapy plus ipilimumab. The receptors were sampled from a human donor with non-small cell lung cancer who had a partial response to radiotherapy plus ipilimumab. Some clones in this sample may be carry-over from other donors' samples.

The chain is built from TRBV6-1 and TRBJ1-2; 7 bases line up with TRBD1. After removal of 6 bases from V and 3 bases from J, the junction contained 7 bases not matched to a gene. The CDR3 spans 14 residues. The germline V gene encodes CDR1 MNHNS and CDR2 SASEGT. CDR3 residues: CASRPQGQDYGYTF. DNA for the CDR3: TGTGCCAGCAGACCACAGGGGCAGGACTATGGCTACACCTTC.

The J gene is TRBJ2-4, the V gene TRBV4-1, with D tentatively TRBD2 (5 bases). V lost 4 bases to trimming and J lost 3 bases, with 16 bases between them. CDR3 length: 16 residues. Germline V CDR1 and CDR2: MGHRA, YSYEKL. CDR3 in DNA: TGCGCCAGCAGCCCCGACCCCCGGACTCGCAAAAACATTCAGTACTTC. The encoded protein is CASSPDPRTRKNIQYF.

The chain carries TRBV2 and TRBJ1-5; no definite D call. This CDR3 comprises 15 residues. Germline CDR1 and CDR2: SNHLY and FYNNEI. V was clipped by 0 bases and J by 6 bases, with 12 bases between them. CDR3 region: CASSEARAGGQPQHF. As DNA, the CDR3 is TGTGCCAGCAGTGAAGCGAGGGCGGGAGGTCAGCCCCAGCATTTT.

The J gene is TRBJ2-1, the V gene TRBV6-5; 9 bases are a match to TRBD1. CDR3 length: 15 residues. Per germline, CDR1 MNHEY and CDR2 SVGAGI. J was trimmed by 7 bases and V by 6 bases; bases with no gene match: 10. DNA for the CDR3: TGTGCCAGCAGCCAGGGACAGGGAAGACCTAATGAGCAGTTCTTC. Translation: CASSQGQGRPNEQFF.

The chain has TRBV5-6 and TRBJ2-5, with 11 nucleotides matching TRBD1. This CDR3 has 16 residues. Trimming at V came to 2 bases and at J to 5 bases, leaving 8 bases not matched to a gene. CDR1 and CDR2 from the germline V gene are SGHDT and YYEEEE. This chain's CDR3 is CASSFRTGGVGETQYF. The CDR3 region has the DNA TGTGCCAGCAGCTTTCGGACAGGGGGCGTTGGGGAGACCCAGTACTTC. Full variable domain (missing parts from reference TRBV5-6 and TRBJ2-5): DAGVTQSPTHLIKTRGQQVTLRCSPKSGHDTVSWYQQALGQGPQFIFQYYEEEERQRGNFPDRFSGHQFPNYSSELNVNALLLGDSALYLCASSFRTGGVGETQYFGPGTRLLVL.

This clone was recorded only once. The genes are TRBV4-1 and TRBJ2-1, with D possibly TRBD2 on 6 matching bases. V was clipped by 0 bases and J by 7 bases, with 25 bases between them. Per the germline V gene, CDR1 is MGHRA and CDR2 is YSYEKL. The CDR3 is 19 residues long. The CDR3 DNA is TGCGCCAGCAGCCAAGATCCGGGCGGGATGCGCGGTTTCGGGAATGAGCAGTTCTTC. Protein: CASSQDPGGMRGFGNEQFF.

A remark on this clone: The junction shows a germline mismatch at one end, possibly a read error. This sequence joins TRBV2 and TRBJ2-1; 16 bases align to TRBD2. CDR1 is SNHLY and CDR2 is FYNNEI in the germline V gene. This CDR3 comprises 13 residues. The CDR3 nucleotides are TGTGCCAGCAGAGGGACTAGCGGGAGGGCCCCCCTCTTC. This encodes CASRGTSGRAPLF. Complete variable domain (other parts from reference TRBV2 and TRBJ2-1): EPEVTQTPSHQVTQMGQEVILRCVPISNHLYFYWYRQILGQKVEFLVSFYNNEISEKSEIFDDQFSVERPDGSNFTLKIRSTKLEDSAMYFCASRGTSGRAPLFGPGTRLTVL.

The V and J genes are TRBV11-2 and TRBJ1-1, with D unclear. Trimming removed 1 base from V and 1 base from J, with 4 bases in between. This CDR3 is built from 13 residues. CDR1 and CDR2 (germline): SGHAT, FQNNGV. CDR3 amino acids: CASSLGANTEAFF. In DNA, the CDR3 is TGTGCCAGCAGCTTAGGAGCGAACACTGAAGCTTTCTTT.

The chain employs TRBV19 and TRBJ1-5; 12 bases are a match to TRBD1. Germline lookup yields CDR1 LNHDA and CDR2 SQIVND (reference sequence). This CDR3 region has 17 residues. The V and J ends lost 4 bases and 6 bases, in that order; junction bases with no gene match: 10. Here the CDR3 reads CASSTVGTGGLGQPQHF. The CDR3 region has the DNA TGTGCCAGTAGTACGGTCGGGACAGGGGGCTTGGGTCAGCCCCAGCATTTT.

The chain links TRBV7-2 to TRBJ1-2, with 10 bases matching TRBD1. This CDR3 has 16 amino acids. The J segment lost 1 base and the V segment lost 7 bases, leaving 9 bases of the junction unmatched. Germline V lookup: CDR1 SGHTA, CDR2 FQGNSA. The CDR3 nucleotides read TGTGCCAGCATTCCCGGGACAGGGGTTTTTAACTATGGCTACACCTTC. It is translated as CASIPGTGVFNYGYTF.

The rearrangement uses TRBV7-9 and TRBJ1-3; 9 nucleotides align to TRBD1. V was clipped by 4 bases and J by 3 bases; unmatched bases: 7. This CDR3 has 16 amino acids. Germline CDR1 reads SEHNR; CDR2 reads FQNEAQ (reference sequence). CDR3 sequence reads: CASSSRDREGGNTIYF. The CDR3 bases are TGTGCCAGCAGCTCGAGGGACAGGGAAGGTGGAAACACCATATATTTT. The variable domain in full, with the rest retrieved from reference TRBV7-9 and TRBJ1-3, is DTGVSQNPRHKITKRGQNVTFRCDPISEHNRLYWYRQTLGQGPEFLTYFQNEAQLEKSRLLSDRFSAERPKGSFSTLEIQRTEQGDSAMYLCASSSRDREGGNTIYFGEGSWLTVV.

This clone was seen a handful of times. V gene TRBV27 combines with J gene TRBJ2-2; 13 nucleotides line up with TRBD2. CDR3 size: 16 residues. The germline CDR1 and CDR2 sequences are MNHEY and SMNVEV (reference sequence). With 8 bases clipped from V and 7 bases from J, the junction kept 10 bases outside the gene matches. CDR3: CASRTTSGGVFGELFF. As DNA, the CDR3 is TGTGCCAGCCGTACTACTAGCGGGGGGGTATTCGGGGAGCTGTTTTTT.

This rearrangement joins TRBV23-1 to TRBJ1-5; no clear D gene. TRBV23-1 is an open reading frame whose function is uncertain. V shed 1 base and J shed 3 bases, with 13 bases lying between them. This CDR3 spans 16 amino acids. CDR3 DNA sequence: TGCGCCAGCAGTCAATGGCGAGCGCAGACCAATCAGCCCCAGCATTTT. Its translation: CASSQWRAQTNQPQHF.

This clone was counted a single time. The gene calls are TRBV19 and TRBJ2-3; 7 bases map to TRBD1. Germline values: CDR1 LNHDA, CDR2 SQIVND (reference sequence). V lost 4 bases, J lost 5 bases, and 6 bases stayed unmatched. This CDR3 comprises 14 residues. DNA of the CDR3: TGTGCCAGTAGTACCGCTACAGGGGTAGATACGCAGTATTTT. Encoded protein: CASSTATGVDTQYF.